This TCR beta chain was obtained from a study of blood T cell repertoires in COVID-19 (dated by TCRdb to about 2020). Study-wide context: Samples covering the acute and convalescent phases of COVID-19 were provided by collaborators in the United States, Italy and Spain. Samples were obtained from the ongoing ImmuneRACE study (first 160 participants) and from 1,200 or so subjects provided by 6 global collaborators. The dataset comprised deeply sampled blood TCRbeta repertoires from subjects exposed to, actively infected with, or recovered from COVID-19. Where available, HLA class I and class II types were taken from metadata supplied by the sample provider and were not determined by assay-based typing. A freely available public database, intended as a resource for researchers studying the immune response to SARS-CoV-2, is where the repertoires were released. Nearly every sample came with metadata listing a de-identified subject ID, COVID-19 status, age in years and sex. The prospective study material was composed of cDNA or gDNA derived from T cells, B-cell-depleted T cells, or PBMCs. Overall study outcomes, separate from this receptor: How much clinical and demographic metadata was included differed by source and by participant, and the metadata was provided uncurated.

One collaborating source in Seattle enrolled patients while the patients were actively infected and followed the patients over time throughout the course of disease. Collaborating institutions collected whole blood in K2EDTA tubes following their own protocols. For TCRbeta analysis, collaborators shipped samples in one of three forms: frozen whole blood, isolated PBMCs, or DNA extracted from either of those sample types. V and J are truncated by 2 bases and 10 bases respectively, leaving an intervening sequence of 9 bases. In the germline V gene, CDR1 corresponds to SGHAT and CDR2 to FQNNGV. From the cysteine through the phenylalanine, the CDR3 covers 13 amino acids. Only the CDR3 part of the read is kept: 39 bases, read in frame from the first base. TCRbeta CDR3 regions were amplified from genomic DNA using the immunoSEQ Assay, a bias-controlled multiplex PCR. The authors' pipeline ran thus. Nucleated cell counts per sample were estimated from amplification of reference gene primers within the assay. To quantify the absolute abundance of each unique TCRbeta CDR3 rearrangement, sequence reads were collapsed and filtered. For each sample, productive Simpson clonality was calculated by taking the square root of Simpson's diversity index across productive rearrangements. In TCRdb, the immuneACCESS table is reduced to in-frame sequences with V and J assigned. These tables do not hold every clone; where another copy was compared, an unresolved V gene accounts for under half, and the others remain unexplained. V and J calls and clone size come straight from that table; D and trimming were deduced from the DNA. A total of around 360,000 clones appear in this sample, about 87% of them only once. In total, the top ten clones hold about 9.4% of the sample.

Remarks on this clone: No cognate antigen has been identified for it. Base quality data are lacking; no much larger clone is found one base away.

The receptor comes from a woman aged 25 to 39 with COVID-19, enrolled during active disease. Here the chain combines TRBV11-2 and TRBJ1-6; the D gene is perhaps TRBD1, from 6 matching bases. Sequenced material: peripheral blood. The CDR3 region: CASSLTGNSPLHF. The sequenced DNA is TGTGCCAGCAGCTTAACAGGGAACTCACCCCTCCACTTT.